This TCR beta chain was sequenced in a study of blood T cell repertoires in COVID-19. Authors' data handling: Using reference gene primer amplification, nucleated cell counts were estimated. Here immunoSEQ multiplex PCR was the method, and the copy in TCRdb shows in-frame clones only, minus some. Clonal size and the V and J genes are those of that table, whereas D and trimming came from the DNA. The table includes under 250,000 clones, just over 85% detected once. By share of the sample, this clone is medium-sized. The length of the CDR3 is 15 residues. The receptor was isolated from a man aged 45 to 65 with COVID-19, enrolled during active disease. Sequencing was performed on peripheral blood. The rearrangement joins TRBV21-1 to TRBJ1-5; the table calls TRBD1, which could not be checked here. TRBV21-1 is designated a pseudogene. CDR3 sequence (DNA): TGTGCCAGCAGCAAAGAACAGGCTCGCAATCAGCCCCAGCATTTT. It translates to CASSKEQARNQPQHF.